These 15 T cell receptor beta chains originate from one sample sequenced in a study of CD4 T cells in relation to SARS-CoV-2 and coronaviruses. The protocol was immunoSEQ multiplex PCR, while the TCRdb copy is restricted to in-frame clones and leaves out a portion. The table shows some 35,000 clones, with 82% occurring only once. These TCRs are of unknown antigen specificity. Source material: naive CD4+ T cells from PBMCs, cultured in vitro. Subset described: naive CD4+ T cells isolated by negative enrichment. These receptors were collected from an adult with COVID-19.

The chain couples TRBV15 to TRBJ2-3; 12 bases match TRBD2. There are 16 residues in the CDR3. Trimming cost V 3 bases and J 2 bases; bases outside gene matches: 3. Germline assignment: CDR1 LNHNV and CDR2 YYDKDF (reference sequence). DNA of the CDR3: TGTGCCACCAGCAGTGGACTAGCGGGACTCACAGATACGCAGTATTTT. Protein: CATSSGLAGLTDTQYF.

V gene TRBV5-1 combines with J gene TRBJ2-3; TRBD2 matches at 8 bases. Germline V gives CDR1 SGHRS, CDR2 YFSETQ. V was pared by 5 bases and J by 5 bases, with 4 bases of the junction left unmatched. The CDR3 totals 13 residues. The CDR3: CASRTSVQDTQYF. CDR3 DNA sequence: TGCGCCAGCAGGACTAGCGTGCAAGATACGCAGTATTTT. The whole variable domain, filled in from reference TRBV5-1 and TRBJ2-3, reads KAGVTQTPRYLIKTRGQQVTLSCSPISGHRSVSWYQQTPGQGLQFLFEYFSETQRNKGNFPGRFSGRQFSNSRSEMNVSTLELGDSALYLCASRTSVQDTQYFGPGTRLTVL.

The V and J genes are TRBV9 and TRBJ1-1; possible D gene TRBD1, 5 bases. V dropped 6 bases and J dropped 4 bases, with 16 bases sitting between them. The CDR3 covers 14 residues. From germline, CDR1 is SGDLS and CDR2 YYNGEE. As DNA, the CDR3 is TGTGCCAGCACCCGCGACGGGGGTGTCACTGAAGCTTTCTTT. It specifies CASTRDGGVTEAFF.

The chain combines TRBV28 with TRBJ2-7, with 7 nucleotides matching TRBD2. Germline CDR1 reads MDHEN; CDR2 reads SYDVKM. This CDR3 region has 16 residues. V trimming: 5 bases; J trimming: 3 bases; junction bases outside the gene matches: 13. CDR3: CASSPQSREGYYEQYF. CDR3 DNA sequence: TGTGCCAGCAGTCCCCAAAGCAGGGAGGGGTACTACGAGCAGTACTTC. Together with reference TRBV28 and TRBJ2-7, the CDR3 gives the full variable domain: DVKVTQSSRYLVKRTGEKVFLECVQDMDHENMFWYRQDPGLGLRLIYFSYDVKMKEKGDIPEGYSVSREKKERFSLILESASTNQTSMYLCASSPQSREGYYEQYFGPGTRLTVT.

The rearrangement joins TRBV20-1 to TRBJ2-1; TRBD2 aligns across 7 bases. Germline CDR1 is DFQATT and CDR2 is SNEGSKA (reference sequence). The CDR3 runs 14 residues. V trimming: 3 bases; J trimming: 1 base; junction bases outside the gene matches: 3. CDR3: CSASRAGSYNEQFF. CDR3 sequence (DNA): TGCAGTGCTAGTAGAGCGGGGTCCTACAATGAGCAGTTCTTC.

The chain recombines TRBV18 with TRBJ2-7; D remains ambiguous. V dropped 6 bases and J dropped 4 bases, with 4 bases sitting between them. Looked up from germline, CDR1 is KGHSH and CDR2 is LQKENI. This CDR3 has 10 amino acids. The CDR3 region has the DNA TGTGCCAGCTCCGATTACGAGCAGTACTTC. Amino acid sequence: CASSDYEQYF. Full variable domain (outside the CDR3, taken from reference TRBV18 and TRBJ2-7): NAGVMQNPRHLVRRRGQEARLRCSPMKGHSHVYWYRQLPEEGLKFMVYLQKENIIDESGMPKERFSAEFPKEGPSILRIQQVVRGDSAAYFCASSDYEQYFGPGTRLTVT.

A remark on this clone: The junction and the germline gene differ at one end; a read error may be behind it. This sequence joins TRBV2 and TRBJ1-5; 7 bases fit TRBD1. Germline values: CDR1 SNHLY, CDR2 FYNNEI. The CDR3 has 14 amino acids. The CDR3 nucleotides read TGTGCCAGCAGTGGACAGGGTAGCTATCAGCCCCAGCATTTT. Translating it yields CASSGQGSYQPQHF.

This chain joins TRBV30 and TRBJ2-7, with TRBD1 identical over 7 bases. Germline values: CDR1 GTSNPN, CDR2 SVGIG (reference sequence). V lost 4 bases to trimming and J lost 4 bases; unmatched junction nucleotides: 4. This CDR3 comprises 12 residues. The DNA for the CDR3 is TGTGCCTGGAAGGGGGCTTGGTACGAGCAGTACTTC. Translating it yields CAWKGAWYEQYF.

The chain has TRBV29-1 and TRBJ2-3; a possible D gene is TRBD1 (5 bases). The CDR3 consists of 15 residues. Germline V gene lookup returns CDR1 SQVTM and CDR2 ANQGSEA. V lost 6 bases to trimming and J lost 0 bases, with 16 bases between them. The CDR3 region has the DNA TGCAGCGTGAGGCGACAGCAATCTAGCACAGATACGCAGTATTTT. The encoded protein is CSVRRQQSSTDTQYF.

The chain uses TRBV14 and TRBJ2-1, with D possibly matching TRBD1 (5 bases). Trimming left V 2 bases short and J 8 bases short, with 13 bases between. The CDR3 has 14 residues. Looked up from germline, CDR1 is SGHDN and CDR2 is FVKESK. CDR3 coding DNA: TGTGCCAGCAGCCAATCTCAGGGAAGGGATGAGCAGTTCTTC. Amino acids: CASSQSQGRDEQFF.

The rearrangement uses TRBV6-6 and TRBJ2-5; D might be TRBD2 (6 bases). The V and J ends lost 5 bases and 2 bases respectively, with 12 bases between them. This CDR3 has 14 amino acids. CDR1 MNHNY and CDR2 SVGAGI come from the germline V gene (reference sequence). CDR3 sequence reads: CASSGTGVQETQYF. CDR3 sequence (DNA): TGTGCCAGCAGTGGGACGGGAGTACAAGAGACCCAGTACTTC.

V and J are TRBV29-1 and TRBJ2-1; TRBD1 matches 9 bases. The CDR3 sequence is 15 residues long. Unmatched junction bases numbered 8, after V lost 1 base and J lost 7 bases. Germline V CDR1 and CDR2: SQVTM, ANQGSEA. The CDR3 region has the DNA TGCAGCGTTGAAGGGCTATCACAGGGGGCAAATGAGCAGTTCTTC. Translation: CSVEGLSQGANEQFF.

The rearrangement links TRBV9 to TRBJ1-5; possible D gene TRBD1, 5 bases. The germline V and J ends were trimmed by 4 bases and 6 bases, with 14 bases remaining between them. The germline CDR1 and CDR2 sequences are SGDLS and YYNGEE. The CDR3 length is 14 residues. CDR3 residues: CASSPLGAGQPQHF. CDR3 bases: TGTGCCAGCAGCCCCCTAGGGGCCGGTCAGCCCCAGCATTTT.

The J gene is TRBJ2-2, the V gene TRBV5-1, with D possibly matching TRBD1 (6 bases). V was trimmed by 5 bases and J by 8 bases, leaving 19 bases between them. The CDR3 length is 15 residues. From germline, CDR1 is SGHRS and CDR2 YFSETQ. The DNA for the CDR3 is TGCGCCAGCAGGGCCCGGGACAAAGGGTTAGGGGAGCTGTTTTTT. Translated: CASRARDKGLGELFF.

V gene TRBV30 combines with J gene TRBJ2-1, with D uncertain. V gave up 0 bases and J gave up 6 bases, with 18 bases separating them. Per germline, CDR1 GTSNPN and CDR2 SVGIG (reference sequence). The CDR3 contains 16 residues. The CDR3 spells CAWSVRTAIWGNEQFF. DNA for the CDR3: TGTGCCTGGAGTGTACGGACGGCAATTTGGGGCAATGAGCAGTTCTTC.